This T cell receptor beta chain was captured by sequencing in a study of graft-versus-host responses after intestinal transplantation. Clones were sequenced by immunoSEQ multiplex PCR, and TCRdb holds only the in-frame ones, with some missing. The sample has about 120,000 clones, 90% seen once. Losses at the gene ends were 2 bases for V and 0 bases for J; bases not matched to a gene: 6. The CDR3 contains 15 residues. Germline V gene data show CDR1 as GTSNPN and CDR2 as SVGIG (reference sequence). This clone appeared once. The antigen is unknown. The sample in question was unstimulated CD4+ T cells sorted from spleen or lymph node cells, obtained before intestinal transplant. This clonotype originated in a human donor who received an intestinal transplant. This chain links TRBV30 with TRBJ1-2; 7 bases line up with TRBD1. This CDR3 reads CAWSPPGQPNYGYTF. Here the CDR3 DNA reads TGTGCCTGGAGTCCCCCGGGACAGCCTAACTATGGCTACACCTTC.